The sequence of this T cell receptor beta chain was determined in a study of graft-versus-host responses after intestinal transplantation. Some clones are missing from TCRdb's copy, which holds only in-frame ones; the method was immunoSEQ multiplex PCR. Of about 90,000 clones listed, 90% to 95% are singletons. Turning to this clone: Its matching antigen is unknown.

Sequenced here: unstimulated CD8+ T cells sorted from spleen or lymph node cells, sampled before intestinal transplant. This sequence was found in a human donor who received an intestinal transplant.

The CDR3 nucleotides are TGTGCCAGCTCACCAAGAGCGGAGGAGCAGTACTTC. Amino acids: CASSPRAEEQYF. The chain has TRBV18 and TRBJ2-7; D perhaps matches TRBD2 (5 bases). There are 12 residues in the CDR3. V was clipped by 2 bases and J by 7 bases, with 9 bases between them. The germline CDR1 and CDR2 sequences are KGHSH and LQKENI. The entire variable domain, with the rest obtained from reference TRBV18 and TRBJ2-7, is as follows: NAGVMQNPRHLVRRRGQEARLRCSPMKGHSHVYWYRQLPEEGLKFMVYLQKENIIDESGMPKERFSAEFPKEGPSILRIQQVVRGDSAAYFCASSPRAEEQYFGPGTRLTVT.